This entry lists 2 T cell receptor beta chains sequenced from one sample in a study of CD4 T cells in relation to SARS-CoV-2 and coronaviruses. These receptors have no known antigen. This table comes from immunoSEQ multiplex PCR, and its TCRdb copy is limited to in-frame clones, with some not included. The sample includes about 22,000 clones, roughly 73% of them seen just once. Before the COVID-19 pandemic, during about 2011-2019, CD4+ T cells were taken from unexposed donors. CD4+ T cells were isolated from the cells after about nine days of culture. Sequencing used CD4+ T cells from PBMCs, cultured in vitro. All receptors come from a human donor in good health.

The V call is TRBV2, the J call TRBJ1-1, with D unclear. The length of the CDR3 is 10 residues. The V end lost 6 bases, the J end lost 3 bases, and 2 bases lay between the germline ends. CDR1 is SNHLY and CDR2 is FYNNEI in the germline V gene. This CDR3 reads CASRHTEAFF. CDR3 DNA: TGTGCCAGCAGACACACTGAAGCTTTCTTT. Variable domain in full (rest from reference TRBV2 and TRBJ1-1): EPEVTQTPSHQVTQMGQEVILRCVPISNHLYFYWYRQILGQKVEFLVSFYNNEISEKSEIFDDQFSVERPDGSNFTLKIRSTKLEDSAMYFCASRHTEAFFGQGTRLTVV.

The CDR3 region is CASSRGTGGSSYNSPLHF. CDR3 coding DNA: TGTGCCAGCAGCAGAGGGACAGGAGGTTCCTCCTATAATTCACCCCTCCACTTT. The rearrangement links TRBV13 to TRBJ1-6; 8 nucleotides match TRBD1. The CDR3 runs to 18 residues. Germline trimming cut 5 bases from V and 0 bases from J; bases unmatched to any gene: 9. Germline V lookup: CDR1 PRHDT, CDR2 FYEKMQ (reference sequence).